These 24 T cell receptor beta chains were sequenced from one sample in a study of T cell clonality in common variable immunodeficiency. The assay was immunoSEQ multiplex PCR, and TCRdb's table has in-frame clones only and misses some. The sample shows fewer than 30,000 clones, no singletons; the ten largest hold around 3%. Their cognate antigens are unknown. Study conclusions and caveats: Fewer deletions and N-nucleotide insertions were reportedly seen in common variable immunodeficiency TCR beta sequences.

Input material: peripheral blood mononuclear cells. The receptors derive from a human donor with common variable immunodeficiency.

In this sample, this clone turned up many times. The read stops 3 residues short of the end of the CDR3; the missing end is completed from the germline J gene. This chain links TRBV6-1 with TRBJ2-1; 8 bases map to TRBD2. V shed 4 bases and J 7 bases; nucleotides not matched to a gene: 6. The CDR3 has 14 amino acids. Germline V gene lookup returns CDR1 MNHNS and CDR2 SASEGT. The part of the CDR3 DNA that was read is TGTGCCAGCAGTGTCCTAGCGGGTATGAATGAG. Protein: CASSVLAGMNE. The whole CDR3 protein is CASSVLAGMNEQFF.

This clone has a count of ten or more. The CDR3 is CASSLGGTEPYEQYF. Partial CDR3 DNA: TGCGCCAGCAGCCTAGGGGGGACAGAGCCCTACGAG. This chain links TRBV5-1 with TRBJ2-7; the D gene is possibly TRBD1 (7 bases). The observed sequence ends 3 residues before the CDR3 terminus, with the missing tail filled in from the germline J gene. V dropped 4 bases and J dropped 2 bases, with 16 bases sitting between them. Germline V lookup: CDR1 SGHRS, CDR2 YFSETQ. CDR3 size: 15 residues.

There are many counts of this clone. Read data end 3 residues before the CDR3 end; the end is taken from the germline J gene. The V call is TRBV29-1, the J call TRBJ2-7, with TRBD2 matching 16 bases. Germline CDR1 reads SQVTM; CDR2 reads ANQGSEA. This CDR3 comprises 16 residues. V was clipped by 3 bases and J by 2 bases; unmatched bases: 4. CDR3 DNA, as far as it was read: TGCAGCGTTGAGGGGGGACTAGCGGGAGGGGCCTACGAG. Translating it yields CSVEGGLAGGAYE. The complete CDR3 reads CSVEGGLAGGAYEQYF.

This clone has ten or more counts. The read falls 3 residues short of the CDR3 end, and the missing part is taken from the germline J gene. The chain joins TRBV2 to TRBJ2-1, with D perhaps matching TRBD2 (7 bases). The V gene's germline CDR1 is SNHLY and CDR2 FYNNEI. Trimming took 2 bases from V and 4 from J, leaving 15 bases between them. The CDR3 is made up of 16 amino acids. CDR3 loop: CASSERKQGGYNEQFF. Partial CDR3 DNA: TGTGCCAGCAGTGAACGGAAACAGGGAGGGTACAATGAG.

A remark on this clone: Sequencing ends 3 residues short of the CDR3 end; the germline J gene provides the rest. This chain uses TRBV6-1 with TRBJ1-2; a weak D match, TRBD1 (6 bases). V lost 2 bases and J lost 4, with 17 bases in between. The CDR3 length is 16 residues. Germline assignment: CDR1 MNHNS and CDR2 SASEGT. The CDR3 bases that were read are TGTGCCAGCAGTGAACACCAGCTTGGACAGACCTATGGC. Its translation: CASSEHQLGQTYG. The CDR3 as a whole reads CASSEHQLGQTYGYTF.

This clone has ten or more counts. Coverage ceases 3 residues before the CDR3 finishes, and the germline J gene fills in the end. The V call is TRBV10-3, the J call TRBJ1-3; 7 bases agree with TRBD1. The CDR3 runs to 14 residues. From germline, CDR1 is ENHRY and CDR2 SYGVKD. Trimming took 11 bases from V and 0 from J; bases not matched to a gene: 7. CDR3 DNA, as far as it was read: TGTGCCGTTAACAGGGGCCACTCTGGAAACACC. This encodes CAVNRGHSGNT. In full, the CDR3 reads CAVNRGHSGNTIYF.

This clone has ten or more counts. The sequence runs out 3 residues before the end of the CDR3; the remainder is reconstructed from the germline J gene. The chain employs TRBV30 and TRBJ2-1; TRBD2 matches 9 bases. J lost 4 bases, V lost 3 bases, and 7 bases had no gene match. The CDR3 length is 15 residues. Germline V gene lookup returns CDR1 GTSNPN and CDR2 SVGIG (reference sequence). Incomplete CDR3 DNA: TGTGCCTGGAGACCGAGCGGGAGGTCATACAATGAG. Residues: CAWRPSGRSYNE. The entire CDR3 sequence reads CAWRPSGRSYNEQFF.

On this clone: The CDR3 is cut off 3 residues early in the read; its end comes from the germline J gene. V is TRBV18 and J is TRBJ2-2, with D tentatively TRBD1 (5 bases). The CDR3 runs 13 residues. Deletions cut 3 bases from V and 5 bases from J, with 7 bases between. Germline V gives CDR1 KGHSH, CDR2 LQKENI. Here the CDR3 reads CASSPDRTGELFF. CDR3 DNA (partial): TGTGCCAGCTCACCTGACAGAACCGGGGAG.

In regard to this clone: Read coverage stops 3 residues before the CDR3 terminus; the germline J gene supplies the remainder. The chain joins TRBV23-1 to TRBJ2-5, with D possibly matching TRBD1 (5 bases). TRBV23-1 carries the ORF label, with uncertain function. Trimming pared 1 base from V and 3 bases from J, leaving 12 bases between. The CDR3 sequence is 15 residues long. CDR3 region: CASSQFRQLEETQYF. CDR3 DNA, as far as it was read: TGCGCCAGCAGTCAATTTAGACAGTTAGAAGAGACC.

As for this clone: Sequencing ends 3 residues short of the CDR3 end; the germline J gene provides the rest. The chain is built from TRBV30 and TRBJ2-7; 8 nucleotides agree with TRBD1. With 1 base clipped from V and 5 bases from J, the junction kept 1 base outside the gene matches. This CDR3 has 12 residues. Looked up from germline, CDR1 is GTSNPN and CDR2 is SVGIG (reference sequence). The CDR3 spells CAWSETGDEQYF. The sequenced CDR3 bases are TGTGCCTGGAGTGAGACAGGGGACGAG.

The sample holds many counts of this clone. Sequencing ends 3 residues short of the CDR3 end; the germline J gene provides the rest. This chain connects TRBV5-1 to TRBJ2-2, with 7 bases aligning to TRBD1. The CDR3 has 16 amino acids. Unmatched junction bases numbered 11, after V lost 5 bases and J lost 4 bases. CDR1 and CDR2 (germline): SGHRS, YFSETQ. This CDR3 is CASSPHTGAGTGELFF. The part of the CDR3 DNA that was read is TGCGCCAGCAGTCCACACACAGGGGCAGGCACCGGGGAG.

This clone was recorded at least ten times. With the read ending 3 residues before the CDR3 end, the germline J gene is used to fill in that end. The chain combines TRBV5-4 with TRBJ2-3, with TRBD1 identical over 9 bases. V gave up 6 bases and J gave up 5 bases; unmatched junction bases: 7. Germline lookup yields CDR1 SGHNT and CDR2 YYREEE (reference sequence). The CDR3 is 14 amino acids. Partial CDR3 DNA: TGTGCCAGCAACTCGGGGACAGGGAGAGATACG. Translating it yields CASNSGTGRDT. The entire CDR3 protein reads CASNSGTGRDTQYF.

Points on this clone: With the read ending 3 residues before the CDR3 end, the germline J gene is used to fill in that end. The chain carries TRBV5-4 and TRBJ2-5, with D unclear. Trimming pared 0 bases from V and 1 base from J, leaving 7 bases between. The CDR3 contains 14 residues. Looked up from germline, CDR1 is SGHNT and CDR2 is YYREEE (reference sequence). The sequenced part of the CDR3 DNA is TGTGCCAGCAGCTTGGGACTTACCCAAGAGACC. It yields the protein CASSLGLTQET. The full CDR3 reads CASSLGLTQETQYF.

This clone was detected ten times or more. With the read ending 3 residues before the CDR3 end, the germline J gene is used to fill in that end. V is TRBV6-1 and J is TRBJ1-2; D unresolved. The CDR3 spans 13 residues. Germline values: CDR1 MNHNS, CDR2 SASEGT. Trimming left V 4 bases short and J 5 bases short, with 11 bases between. The sequenced CDR3 bases are TGTGCCAGCAGTGCAATTAACAGTTATGGC. Protein: CASSAINSYG. The whole CDR3 region reads CASSAINSYGYTF.

Comments on this clone: The read ends 3 residues shy of where the CDR3 ends; the end is completed using the germline J gene. This chain connects TRBV5-6 to TRBJ2-7; D possibly corresponds to TRBD1 (5 bases). CDR3 length: 14 residues. V was pared by 2 bases and J by 3 bases, with 12 bases between. Germline CDR1 is SGHDT and CDR2 is YYEEEE. Partial CDR3 DNA: TGTGCCAGCAGCTTAGGGCAGGGCAACTACGAG. Protein sequence: CASSLGQGNYE. The full CDR3 protein reads CASSLGQGNYEQYF.

This clone was seen repeatedly, ten times or more. The read comes to an end 3 residues before the CDR3 does, leaving the germline J gene to fill in the end. The rearrangement links TRBV5-1 to TRBJ2-2; 10 bases align to TRBD1. Losses at the gene ends were 0 bases for V and 4 bases for J; bases not matched to a gene: 6. The CDR3 has 17 residues. Germline-derived CDR1 and CDR2 are SGHRS and YFSETQ. The DNA read from the CDR3 is TGCGCCAGCAGCTTGGTTGGGACAGGGGAAGGCACCGGGGAG. Translated, it gives CASSLVGTGEGTGE. The full CDR3 is CASSLVGTGEGTGELFF.

This clone showed up many times. The sequence runs out 3 residues before the end of the CDR3; the remainder is reconstructed from the germline J gene. The chain is built from TRBV18 and TRBJ2-7; tentative D call: TRBD2 (6 bases). Germline assignment: CDR1 KGHSH and CDR2 LQKENI. The CDR3 length is 13 residues. Deletions cut 3 bases from V and 0 bases from J, with 6 bases between. The part of the CDR3 DNA that was read is TGTGCCAGCTCACCGGGGGGCTCCTACGAG. Its translation is CASSPGGSYE. The complete CDR3 reads CASSPGGSYEQYF.

This clone was seen at least ten times. The CDR3 DNA, read in part, is TGTGCCAGCAGCTTGGGGCGGACTGAA. Translation gives CASSLGRTE. In full, the CDR3 reads CASSLGRTEAFF. The chain employs TRBV7-9 and TRBJ1-1, with a possible D match to TRBD1 (5 bases). Coverage ceases 3 residues before the CDR3 finishes, and the germline J gene fills in the end. CDR1 and CDR2 from the germline V gene are SEHNR and FQNEAQ (reference sequence). This CDR3 has 12 amino acids. Trimming pared 3 bases from V and 5 bases from J, leaving 7 bases between.

As to this clone: The sequenced fragment ends 3 residues before the CDR3 boundary, so the rest is inferred from the germline J gene. V usage is TRBV6-2 or TRBV6-3 and J usage is TRBJ2-1; a possible D gene is TRBD1 (6 bases). The length of the CDR3 is 14 residues. V lost 7 bases, J lost 1 base, and 11 bases lay in between. The germline V gene encodes CDR1 MNHEY and CDR2 SVGEGT. CDR3 protein: CASTGTSSYNEQFF. The sequenced CDR3 bases are TGTGCCAGCACCGGGACAAGTTCCTACAATGAG.

In its sample, this clone was seen many times. The read halts 3 residues ahead of the CDR3 end, with the missing end drawn from the germline J gene. V is TRBV5-1 and J is TRBJ2-2; D perhaps matches TRBD2 (6 bases). The CDR3 consists of 13 residues. V dropped 3 bases and J dropped 7 bases, with 10 bases sitting between them. Germline CDR1 and CDR2: SGHRS and YFSETQ. CDR3 bases read: TGCGCCAGCAGCTCGTCCGGGGGCGGGGAG. This translates into CASSSSGGGE. The entire CDR3 protein reads CASSSSGGGELFF.

About this clone: The CDR3 is cut off 3 residues early in the read; its end comes from the germline J gene. The gene calls are TRBV5-1 and TRBJ1-5, with 10 bases aligning to TRBD1. Germline values: CDR1 SGHRS, CDR2 YFSETQ. V lost 0 bases, J lost 2 bases, and 2 bases stayed unmatched. This CDR3 is built from 16 residues. CDR3 region: CASSLAGTGGNQPQHF. The covered CDR3 bases are TGCGCCAGCAGCTTGGCCGGGACAGGGGGCAATCAGCCC.

This clone has at least ten counts. The CDR3 goes on 3 residues after the read ends, and that part is filled in from the germline J gene. The rearrangement joins TRBV5-4 to TRBJ2-3; 9 bases match TRBD1. This CDR3 comprises 14 residues. J was trimmed by 4 bases and V by 1 base; bases with no gene match: 1. Germline CDR1 and CDR2: SGHNT and YYREEE (reference sequence). CDR3 DNA (partial): TGTGCCAGCAGCTTGACAGGGGGCGCAGATACG. Residues: CASSLTGGADT. The whole CDR3 sequence reads CASSLTGGADTQYF.

Details on this clone: The read falls 3 residues short of the CDR3 end, and the missing part is taken from the germline J gene. The chain has TRBV19 and TRBJ1-5; D uncertain. The germline V and J ends were trimmed by 1 base and 0 bases, with 7 bases remaining between them. Germline-derived CDR1 and CDR2 are LNHDA and SQIVND (reference sequence). CDR3 size: 15 residues. The covered CDR3 bases are TGTGCCAGTAGTATAGTCGGGGTTAGCAATCAGCCC. This codes for CASSIVGVSNQP. The entire CDR3 sequence reads CASSIVGVSNQPQHF.

This clone has a count of ten or more. Sequencing ends 3 residues short of the CDR3 end; the germline J gene provides the rest. The chain uses TRBV14 and TRBJ2-3; D remains unclear. The CDR3 extends over 15 amino acids. Trimming took 1 base from V and 6 from J, leaving 14 bases between them. CDR1 is SGHDN, CDR2 FVKESK, per germline. The CDR3 here is CASSQAEGLADTQYF. CDR3 DNA, as far as it was read: TGTGCCAGCAGCCAAGCGGAAGGGTTGGCGGATACG. Combining the CDR3 with reference TRBV14 and TRBJ2-3 gives the whole variable domain EAGVTQFPSHSVIEKGQTVTLRCDPISGHDNLYWYRRVMGKEIKFLLHFVKESKQDESGMPNNRFLAERTGGTYSTLKVQPAELEDSGVYFCASSQAEGLADTQYFGPGTRLTVL.